This TCR beta chain was recorded in a study of CD8 T cells in Susac syndrome. The CDR3 is 13 residues long. Per the germline V gene, CDR1 is SNHLY and CDR2 is FYNNEI. V lost 8 bases, J lost 9 bases, and 17 bases lay in between. About this clonotype itself: The target antigen is unknown.

Roughly 0.45 to 1 ug RNA was reverse transcribed with random hexamers. TCRdb re-called the immunoSEQ multiplex PCR reads with MiXCR, one entry per CDR3 protein. Here the sample spans about 210,000 distinct CDR3 sequences, 95% being singletons. Sequencing of TCR beta was undertaken in CD8+ and CD4+ T cells derived from blood. The multiple sclerosis control group was made up of treatment-naive patients with stable or active relapsing-remitting disease. General study points: TCR sequencing and HLA analysis covered a relatively small number of individuals.

The chain is built from TRBV2 and TRBJ2-1; D is tentatively TRBD1 or TRBD2 (7 bases each). The sample was CD4+ T cells from PBMCs. The TCR comes from a human donor with multiple sclerosis. The CDR3 nucleotides are TGTGCCAGCCTGGCGGCAGGGGGGGGTGAGCAGTTCTTC. This sequence encodes CASLAAGGGEQFF.